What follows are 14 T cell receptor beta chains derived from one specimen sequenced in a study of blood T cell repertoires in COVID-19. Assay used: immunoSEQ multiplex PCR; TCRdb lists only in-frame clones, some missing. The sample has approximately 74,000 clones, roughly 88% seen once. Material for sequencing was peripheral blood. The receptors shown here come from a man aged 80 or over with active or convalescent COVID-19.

The CDR3 spells CASSTTGYGYTF. As DNA, the CDR3 is TGTGCCAGTAGTACGACAGGGTATGGCTACACCTTC. The V call is TRBV19, the J call TRBJ1-2; TRBD1 aligns across 7 bases. Germline CDR1 and CDR2: LNHDA and SQIVND (reference sequence). Trimming removed 4 bases from V and 5 bases from J; junction bases left unmatched: 1. The CDR3 runs to 12 residues. The full variable domain, its missing parts supplied by reference TRBV19 and TRBJ1-2, is DGGITQSPKYLFRKEGQNVTLSCEQNLNHDAMYWYRQDPGQGLRLIYYSQIVNDFQKGDIAEGYSVSREKKESFPLTVTSAQKNPTAFYLCASSTTGYGYTFGSGTRLTVV.

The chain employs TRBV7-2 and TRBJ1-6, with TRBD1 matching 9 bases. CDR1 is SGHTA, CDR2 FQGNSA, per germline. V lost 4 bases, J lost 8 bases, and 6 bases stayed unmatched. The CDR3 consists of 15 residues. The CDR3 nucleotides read TGTGCCAGCAGCTCGCGGACAGGGGTGGATTCACCCCTCCACTTT. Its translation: CASSSRTGVDSPLHF.

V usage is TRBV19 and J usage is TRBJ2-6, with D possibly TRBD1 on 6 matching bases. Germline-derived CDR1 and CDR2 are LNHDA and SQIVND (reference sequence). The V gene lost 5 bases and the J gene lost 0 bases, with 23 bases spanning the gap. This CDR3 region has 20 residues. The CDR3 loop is CASSLPLRDTWSSGANVLTF. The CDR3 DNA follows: TGTGCCAGTAGTCTCCCCCTCCGGGACACCTGGAGCTCTGGGGCCAACGTCCTGACTTTC.

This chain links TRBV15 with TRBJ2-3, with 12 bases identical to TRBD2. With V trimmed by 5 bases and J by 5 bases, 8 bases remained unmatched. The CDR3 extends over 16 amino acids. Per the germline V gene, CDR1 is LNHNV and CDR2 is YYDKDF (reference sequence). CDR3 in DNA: TGTGCCACCAGCCGCCTGACTAGCGGGAGAGAAGATACGCAGTATTTT. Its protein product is CATSRLTSGREDTQYF.

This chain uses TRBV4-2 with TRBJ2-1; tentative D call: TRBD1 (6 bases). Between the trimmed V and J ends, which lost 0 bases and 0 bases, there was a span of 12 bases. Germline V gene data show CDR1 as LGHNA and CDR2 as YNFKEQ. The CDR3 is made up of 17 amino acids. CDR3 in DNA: TGTGCCAGCAGCCAAGATTATCAGGGGAGCTCCTACAATGAGCAGTTCTTC. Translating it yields CASSQDYQGSSYNEQFF.

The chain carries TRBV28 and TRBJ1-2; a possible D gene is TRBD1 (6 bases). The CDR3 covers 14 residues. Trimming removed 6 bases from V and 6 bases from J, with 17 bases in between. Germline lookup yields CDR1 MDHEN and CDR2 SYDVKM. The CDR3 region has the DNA TGTGCCAGCAGAACAGGGTTGAACCCCCATGGCTACACCTTC. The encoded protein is CASRTGLNPHGYTF.

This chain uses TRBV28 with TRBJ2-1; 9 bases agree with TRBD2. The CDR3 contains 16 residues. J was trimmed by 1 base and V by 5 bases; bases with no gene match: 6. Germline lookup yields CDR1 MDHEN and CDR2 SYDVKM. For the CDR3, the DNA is TGTGCCAGCAGTGTATTAGCGGGAGCGTCCTACAATGAGCAGTTCTTC. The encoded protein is CASSVLAGASYNEQFF.

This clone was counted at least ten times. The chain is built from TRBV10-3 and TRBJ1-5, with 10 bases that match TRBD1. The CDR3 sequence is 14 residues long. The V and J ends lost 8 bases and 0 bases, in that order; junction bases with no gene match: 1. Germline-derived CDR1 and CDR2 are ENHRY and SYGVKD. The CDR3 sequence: CAIGTGDSNQPQHF. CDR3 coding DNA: TGTGCCATCGGGACAGGGGATAGCAATCAGCCCCAGCATTTT.

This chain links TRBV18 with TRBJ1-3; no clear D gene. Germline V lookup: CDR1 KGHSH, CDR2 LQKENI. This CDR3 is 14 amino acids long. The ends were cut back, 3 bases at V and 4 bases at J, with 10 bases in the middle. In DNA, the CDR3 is TGTGCCAGCTCACCGCTCCTCGCGGGAAACACCATATATTTT. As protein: CASSPLLAGNTIYF.

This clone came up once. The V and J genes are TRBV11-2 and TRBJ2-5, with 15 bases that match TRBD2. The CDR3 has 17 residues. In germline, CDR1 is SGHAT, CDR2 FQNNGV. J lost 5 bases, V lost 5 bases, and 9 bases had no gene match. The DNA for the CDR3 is TGTGCCAGCAGCCCCATGGGACTAGCGGGGGGACTCGAGACCCAGTACTTC. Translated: CASSPMGLAGGLETQYF.

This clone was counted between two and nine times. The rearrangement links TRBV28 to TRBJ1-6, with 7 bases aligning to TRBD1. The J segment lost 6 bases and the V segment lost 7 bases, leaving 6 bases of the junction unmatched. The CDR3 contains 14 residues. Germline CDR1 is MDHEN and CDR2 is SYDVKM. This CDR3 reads CASTAGQFNSPLHF. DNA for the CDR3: TGTGCCAGCACCGCGGGACAGTTTAATTCACCCCTCCACTTT.

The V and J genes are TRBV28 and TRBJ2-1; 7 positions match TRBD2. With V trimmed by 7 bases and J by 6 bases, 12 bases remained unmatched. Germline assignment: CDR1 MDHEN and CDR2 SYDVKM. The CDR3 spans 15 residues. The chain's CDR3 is CASKLRLAGGNEQFF. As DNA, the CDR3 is TGTGCCAGCAAACTTCGACTAGCCGGTGGCAATGAGCAGTTCTTC.

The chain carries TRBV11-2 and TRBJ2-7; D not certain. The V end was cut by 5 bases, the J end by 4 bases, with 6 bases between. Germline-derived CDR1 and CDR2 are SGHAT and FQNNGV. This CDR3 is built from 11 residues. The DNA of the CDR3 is TGTGCCAGCAGCCCACAGTACGAGCAGTACTTC. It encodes CASSPQYEQYF.

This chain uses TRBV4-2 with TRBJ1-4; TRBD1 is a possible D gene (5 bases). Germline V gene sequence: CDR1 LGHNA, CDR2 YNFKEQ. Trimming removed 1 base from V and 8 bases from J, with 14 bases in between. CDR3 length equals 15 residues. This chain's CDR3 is CASSQVRAGGEKLFF. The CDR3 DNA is TGTGCCAGCAGCCAAGTCAGGGCGGGAGGGGAAAAACTGTTTTTT.